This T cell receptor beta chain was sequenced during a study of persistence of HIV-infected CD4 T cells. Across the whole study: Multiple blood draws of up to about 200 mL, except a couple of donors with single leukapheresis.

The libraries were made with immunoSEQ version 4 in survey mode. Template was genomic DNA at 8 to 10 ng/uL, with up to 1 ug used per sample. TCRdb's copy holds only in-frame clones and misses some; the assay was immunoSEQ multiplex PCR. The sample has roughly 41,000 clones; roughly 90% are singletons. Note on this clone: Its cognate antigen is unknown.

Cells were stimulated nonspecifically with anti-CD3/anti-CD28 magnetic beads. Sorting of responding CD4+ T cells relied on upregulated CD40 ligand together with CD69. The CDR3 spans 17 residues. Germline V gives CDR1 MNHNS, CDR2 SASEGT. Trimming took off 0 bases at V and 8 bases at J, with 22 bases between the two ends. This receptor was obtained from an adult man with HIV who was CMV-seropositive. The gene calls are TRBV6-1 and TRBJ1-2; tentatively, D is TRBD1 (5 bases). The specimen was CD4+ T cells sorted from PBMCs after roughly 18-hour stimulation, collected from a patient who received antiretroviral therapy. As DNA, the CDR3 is TGTGCCAGCAGTGAAGCGCTTCTGGGGTCGGGGGGTCTCGGCTACACCTTC. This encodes CASSEALLGSGGLGYTF.